Detailed here is one T cell receptor (beta chain). Its antigen is still unknown. Measured with immunoSEQ multiplex PCR; TCRdb has only the in-frame clones, and not every one. The table lists roughly 120,000 clones, roughly 90% of them singletons. The sample originates from a study of T cell responses to AZD1222 COVID-19 vaccine. Notes on the study in general: Breadth and depth of Spike-specific TCRs rose after two AZD1222 doses. Baseline serology detected seropositivity in only six AZD1222 recipients. Clonal diversity was possibly underestimated, and white British individuals and females predominated among donors. Across spike, vaccine-associated CD4 TCRs were found, dominant at 160-218 and 743-854.

The CDR3 runs 14 residues. Trimming took off 2 bases at V and 0 bases at J, with 7 bases between the two ends. CDR1 and CDR2 from the germline V gene are KGHSH and LQKENI. The origin of this receptor is an adult in good health. The gene calls are TRBV18 and TRBJ1-1; no clear D. The sample here was peripheral blood, taken on day 0 of MenACWY control vaccination. This CDR3 is CASSPGGLNTEAFF. The CDR3 bases are TGTGCCAGCTCACCAGGAGGGCTGAACACTGAAGCTTTCTTT. Filled out from reference TRBV18 and TRBJ1-1, the complete variable domain reads NAGVMQNPRHLVRRRGQEARLRCSPMKGHSHVYWYRQLPEEGLKFMVYLQKENIIDESGMPKERFSAEFPKEGPSILRIQQVVRGDSAAYFCASSPGGLNTEAFFGQGTRLTVV.